This T cell receptor (beta chain) was sequenced for a study of blood T cell repertoires in COVID-19. Study-level background: Samples came from the United States, Italy and Spain, spanning acute and convalescent COVID-19. Sources were T cells, B-cell-depleted T cells, or PBMCs; the material itself was cDNA or gDNA.

Living in roughly 23 US areas, the participants were between roughly 18 and 89 years of age. Self-reported history from a screening survey and questionnaire set each donor's cohort. From germline, CDR1 is SGHRS and CDR2 YFSETQ. The ends lost 2 bases at V and 4 bases at J; junction bases unmatched: 5. The CDR3 length is 16 residues. TCRdb's copy holds only in-frame clones and misses some; the assay was immunoSEQ multiplex PCR. The sample contains 200,000 to 250,000 clones, roughly nine tenths of which appear only once. This clonotype originated in a man aged 25-45 years who had recovered from COVID-19. The chain combines TRBV5-1 with TRBJ2-7; TRBD2 matches at 14 bases. The source material was PBMCs or T cells enriched from blood (not recorded which). The CDR3 is CASSLGGTSGSYEQYF. The CDR3 bases are TGCGCCAGCAGCTTAGGCGGGACTAGCGGGAGTTACGAGCAGTACTTC.